Each of the 9 T cell receptor beta chains below was sequenced from the same sample in a study of breast tumors, draining lymph nodes, adjacent tissues. MiXCR, run by TCRdb on the multiplex PCR reads, gives a single entry per CDR3 protein. The table lists approximately 250,000 distinct CDR3 sequences, under 40% of them singletons. Axillary draining lymph nodes of breast cancer patients supplied the node samples. Sequencing was carried out using axillary lymph node tissue. These receptors all stem from a female donor with breast cancer. Some clones in this sample may be carry-over from other donors' samples.

There are many counts of this clonotype. The chain links TRBV4-1 to TRBJ2-1; tentatively, D is TRBD2 (5 bases). Germline values: CDR1 MGHRA, CDR2 YSYEKL. V lost 1 base and J lost 0, with 10 bases in between. The CDR3 consists of 16 residues. As DNA, the CDR3 is TGCGCCAGCAGCCAAGTACGGGGAAGCTCCTACAATGAGCAGTTCTTC. It yields the protein CASSQVRGSSYNEQFF.

The chain links TRBV20-1 to TRBJ2-4, with D maybe TRBD1 (8 bases). CDR1 and CDR2 from the germline V gene are DFQATT and SNEGSKA (reference sequence). V was clipped by 0 bases and J by 2 bases, with 14 bases between them. The CDR3 loop spans 16 amino acids. The chain's CDR3 is CSARDGQGGTKNIQYF. The CDR3 DNA is TGCAGTGCTAGAGACGGACAGGGAGGGACCAAAAACATTCAGTACTTC.

This clonotype was found a few times. This may be a read error, as it is one base from a much larger clone. The chain uses TRBV12-3 or TRBV12-4 and TRBJ2-2, with TRBD1 as a possible D gene (6 bases). The CDR3 contains 12 residues. The V gene lost 8 bases and the J gene lost 7 bases, with 11 bases spanning the gap. The CDR3 region has the DNA TGTGCCAGCGGGGACATGGGCGGGGAGCTGTTTTTT. Encoded protein: CASGDMGGELFF.

This clonotype was recorded many times. It may be a read error: a sequence one base away is much more abundant. The chain links TRBV9 to TRBJ2-7; D gene ambiguous. Germline V gives CDR1 SGDLS, CDR2 YYNGEE. This CDR3 region has 14 residues. This CDR3 is CASSVVGEAYEQSF. The CDR3 DNA reads as TGTGCCAGCAGCGTAGTTGGGGAAGCCTACGAGCAGTCCTTC.

The genes are TRBV20-1 and TRBJ2-5, with 11 bases fitting TRBD2. The V gene's germline CDR1 is DFQATT and CDR2 SNEGSKA (reference sequence). The ends lost 5 bases at V and 5 bases at J; junction bases unmatched: 4. This CDR3 spans 13 amino acids. The CDR3 spells CSALSGGAETQYF. The DNA of the CDR3 is TGCAGTGCTCTTAGCGGGGGGGCCGAGACCCAGTACTTC.

In regard to this clonotype: The junction differs from germline at one of its ends, possibly a read error. The chain uses TRBV5-1 and TRBJ2-7; 12 nucleotides agree with TRBD2. Germline assignment: CDR1 SGHRS and CDR2 YFSETQ. The CDR3 loop spans 18 amino acids. CDR3 residues: CASSLELAGGPASYERYF. The CDR3 DNA reads as TGCGCCAGCAGCTTGGAACTAGCGGGAGGCCCTGCCTCCTACGAGCGGTACTTC.

This clonotype was found many times. The chain carries TRBV4-1 and TRBJ2-2; maybe TRBD2 (5 bases). This CDR3 spans 17 amino acids. CDR1 and CDR2 from the germline V gene are MGHRA and YSYEKL. The V end was cut by 0 bases, the J end by 1 base, with 12 bases between. CDR3 bases: TGCGCCAGCAGCCAAGATTGGAGCGGAGTGAACACCGGGGAGCTGTTTTTT. It encodes CASSQDWSGVNTGELFF.

As concerns this clonotype: A much bigger clone sits one base away, suggesting this may be a read error. V and J are TRBV7-7 and TRBJ2-7; D gene uncertain. The CDR3 is 15 residues long. The V end was cut by 3 bases, the J end by 2 bases, with 14 bases between. Germline V gene data show CDR1 as SSHAT and CDR2 as FNYEAQ (reference sequence). The CDR3: CASSLGALGPYEQYF. The CDR3 nucleotides are TGTGCCAGCAGCTTGGGCGCCTTGGGCCCCTACGAGCAGTACTTC.

This clonotype has just a few counts. This may stem from a read error, because a much larger clone lies one nucleotide away. Since no conserved phenylalanine or tryptophan closes the CDR3, a read error is the likely cause. The chain has TRBV25-1 and TRBJ1-2; 9 bases are a match to TRBD1. The J segment lost 7 bases and the V segment lost 6 bases, leaving 6 bases of the junction unmatched. Germline CDR1 MGHDK, CDR2 SYGVNS. The CDR3 has 13 amino acids. The CDR3 here is CASSAGTGFGYTL. The CDR3 DNA follows: TGTGCCAGCAGCGCCGGGACAGGGTTTGGCTACACCCTC.